One and the same sample provided the 27 T cell receptor beta chains below, sequenced in a study of T cells after yellow fever vaccination. TCRdb called the 5' RACE reads again in MiXCR, with one record for every CDR3 protein. Among about 350,000 distinct CDR3 sequences listed, approximately 8% were seen once. The sequences come from PBMCs, collected about 41 days after the first yellow fever vaccination. These receptors all come from a man aged 18-30 years who received the YFV17D yellow fever vaccine.

This clonotype was seen many times. The chain couples TRBV29-1 to TRBJ1-1; 7 nucleotides agree with TRBD1. After removal of 4 bases from V and 4 bases from J, the junction contained 3 bases not matched to a gene. There are 12 residues in the CDR3. Germline assignment: CDR1 SQVTM and CDR2 ANQGSEA. The CDR3 nucleotides are TGCAGCGTTGTACCAGGGGGCACTGAAGCTTTCTTT. Its protein product is CSVVPGGTEAFF.

This clonotype was counted between two and nine times. The chain carries TRBV20-1 and TRBJ2-7; TRBD1 might be the D (6 bases). The germline gives CDR1 DFQATT, CDR2 SNEGSKA (reference sequence). Trimming took 0 bases from V and 1 from J, leaving 13 bases between them. The CDR3 loop spans 15 amino acids. CDR3 nucleotides: TGCAGTGCTAGAGATCAACAGGGTACGTCCTACGAGCAGTACTTC. Its translation: CSARDQQGTSYEQYF.

The sample holds a few counts of this clonotype. Here the CDR3 DNA reads TGTGCCAGCAGCTTAGTATACGGGGGCACAAATGAAGCTTTCTTT. Amino acids: CASSLVYGGTNEAFF. This sequence joins TRBV7-8 and TRBJ1-1, with a tentative D call TRBD1 (6 bases). The V gene's germline CDR1 is SGHVS and CDR2 FQNEAQ. Trimming stripped 1 base from V and 7 bases from J, with 16 bases between. The CDR3 length is 15 residues.

The chain combines TRBV7-2 with TRBJ2-1; D may be TRBD1 or TRBD2 (5 bases each). The length of the CDR3 is 16 residues. Germline V CDR1 and CDR2: SGHTA, FQGNSA. The V end was cut by 5 bases, the J end by 4 bases, with 18 bases between. CDR3 region: CASSPGSGPGYNEQFF. The CDR3 nucleotides are TGTGCCAGCAGCCCAGGGTCGGGGCCGGGGTACAATGAGCAGTTCTTC.

The gene calls are TRBV18 and TRBJ2-3, with D perhaps TRBD2 (7 bases). V dropped 2 bases and J dropped 4 bases, with 19 bases sitting between them. Germline CDR1 KGHSH, CDR2 LQKENI. CDR3 length equals 17 residues. The CDR3 region has the DNA TGTGCCAGCTCACCAAGAGCCGGGGGGCTCGGTGCAGATACGCAGTATTTT. Amino acid sequence: CASSPRAGGLGADTQYF.

The rearrangement uses TRBV10-3 and TRBJ2-7; D is undetermined. The CDR3 loop spans 12 amino acids. The V gene's germline CDR1 is ENHRY and CDR2 SYGVKD. Trimming removed 2 bases from V and 5 bases from J, with 7 bases in between. The CDR3 sequence: CAISETSHEQYV. In DNA form, the CDR3 reads TGTGCCATCAGTGAGACGAGCCACGAGCAGTACGTC.

The gene calls are TRBV27 and TRBJ1-5, with D maybe TRBD1 (5 bases). The germline V and J ends were trimmed by 4 bases and 1 base, with 11 bases remaining between them. The V gene's germline CDR1 is MNHEY and CDR2 SMNVEV (reference sequence). The CDR3 contains 15 residues. The CDR3 region is CASSSTWGSNQPQHF. CDR3 nucleotides: TGTGCCAGCAGTTCAACTTGGGGGAGCAATCAGCCCCAGCATTTT.

This clonotype was seen only a few times. The chain links TRBV20-1 to TRBJ2-5, with 11 bases matching TRBD2. Germline trimming cut 5 bases from V and 4 bases from J; bases unmatched to any gene: 9. The CDR3 has 15 residues. Germline V lookup: CDR1 DFQATT, CDR2 SNEGSKA (reference sequence). CDR3 residues: CSACGLAGRPETQYF. In nucleotides, the CDR3 is TGCAGTGCTTGTGGACTAGCGGGCCGACCAGAGACCCAGTACTTC.

This clonotype was observed a handful of times. The gene calls are TRBV7-2 and TRBJ1-2; D gene uncertain. The germline V gene encodes CDR1 SGHTA and CDR2 FQGNSA. V lost 2 bases to trimming and J lost 4 bases, with 8 bases between them. This CDR3 spans 13 amino acids. CDR3 region: CASSLSGFYGYTF. CDR3 DNA sequence: TGTGCCAGCAGCTTATCCGGGTTCTATGGCTACACCTTC.

Written as DNA, the CDR3 is TGTGCCAGCGGGGCCTCCTGGGCGACTGAAGCTTTCTTT. This gives the protein CASGASWATEAFF. The V and J genes are TRBV27 and TRBJ1-1, with a possible D match to TRBD1 (5 bases). Germline V gives CDR1 MNHEY, CDR2 SMNVEV (reference sequence). V lost 8 bases, J lost 5 bases, and 15 bases lay in between. CDR3 length: 13 amino acids.

J is TRBJ1-4 and V is TRBV28, with TRBD1 matching over 11 bases. Germline values: CDR1 MDHEN, CDR2 SYDVKM. This CDR3 spans 15 amino acids. The trim removed 6 bases at V and 7 bases at J, leaving 7 bases unmatched. DNA of the CDR3: TGTGCCAGCAGCCTCGGGACAGGGGGTACTGAAAAACTGTTTTTT. Translated, it gives CASSLGTGGTEKLFF.

The chain joins TRBV5-1 to TRBJ2-2; D unresolved. Trimming took 2 bases from V and 1 from J, leaving 6 bases between them. The CDR3 is 14 residues long. CDR1 and CDR2 (germline): SGHRS, YFSETQ. CDR3 in amino acids: CASSLSQNTGELFF. In nucleotides, the CDR3 is TGCGCCAGCAGCTTATCCCAGAACACCGGGGAGCTGTTTTTT.

The gene calls are TRBV5-1 and TRBJ2-1, with 11 positions matching TRBD2. CDR1 and CDR2 (germline): SGHRS, YFSETQ. With 6 bases clipped from V and 7 bases from J, the junction kept 9 bases outside the gene matches. The CDR3 runs to 15 residues. CDR3 DNA sequence: TGCGCCAGCACCAATTTAGCGGGGGGGCAGAATGAGCAGTTCTTC. It is translated as CASTNLAGGQNEQFF.

The chain couples TRBV5-4 to TRBJ2-3; 8 bases fit TRBD1. The germline gives CDR1 SGHNT, CDR2 YYREEE (reference sequence). CDR3 length equals 15 residues. V trimming: 0 bases; J trimming: 4 bases; junction bases outside the gene matches: 4. Written as DNA, the CDR3 is TGTGCCAGCAGCTTGGCCCCAGGGGGCGCAGATACGCAGTATTTT. It encodes CASSLAPGGADTQYF.

In its sample, this clonotype was seen a few times. The chain joins TRBV13 to TRBJ2-5; 9 bases agree with TRBD2. Looked up from germline, CDR1 is PRHDT and CDR2 is FYEKMQ (reference sequence). Germline trimming cut 1 base from V and 5 bases from J; bases unmatched to any gene: 8. The CDR3 is 16 amino acids. The CDR3 sequence: CASSLVSSGGPETQYF. The DNA for the CDR3 is TGTGCCAGCAGCTTAGTCTCAAGCGGGGGGCCGGAGACCCAGTACTTC.

This clonotype was counted a few times. This chain connects TRBV7-7 to TRBJ2-2; D call uncertain. With 8 bases removed from V and 1 base from J, the gap between germline ends came to 8 bases. The germline gives CDR1 SSHAT, CDR2 FNYEAQ (reference sequence). The CDR3 sequence is 13 residues long. CDR3 bases: TGTGCCAGCCGTCCTGAGAACACCGGGGAGCTGTTTTTT. It specifies CASRPENTGELFF.

This clonotype appeared many times. For the CDR3, the DNA is TGTGCCAGCAGCTTGGACCGTCACACAGATACGCAGTATTTT. Encoded protein: CASSLDRHTDTQYF. J is TRBJ2-3 and V is TRBV11-2, with D unresolved. V was cut by 3 bases and J by 2 bases, with 9 bases left in between. This CDR3 is 14 amino acids long. In germline, CDR1 is SGHAT, CDR2 FQNNGV.

This clonotype occurred a few times. The J gene is TRBJ1-2, the V gene TRBV28; no firm D call. Germline V lookup: CDR1 MDHEN, CDR2 SYDVKM. The CDR3 loop spans 15 amino acids. The germline V and J ends were trimmed by 2 bases and 3 bases, with 13 bases remaining between them. Here the CDR3 reads CASSLGPEGHYGYTF. Here the CDR3 DNA reads TGTGCCAGCAGTTTAGGCCCCGAGGGTCACTATGGCTACACCTTC.

The V and J genes are TRBV9 and TRBJ2-2; D perhaps matches TRBD1 (6 bases). CDR1 SGDLS and CDR2 YYNGEE come from the germline V gene. This CDR3 contains 15 residues. V was clipped by 0 bases and J by 7 bases, with 13 bases between them. This chain's CDR3 is CASSVGGGSSGELFF. The CDR3 DNA is TGTGCCAGCAGCGTAGGTGGGGGCTCGAGCGGGGAGCTGTTTTTT.

This clonotype was observed a few times. The CDR3 sequence: CASSDSDLLGYTF. CDR3 nucleotides: TGTGCCAGCAGTGATTCGGACCTTCTTGGCTACACCTTC. V usage is TRBV25-1 and J usage is TRBJ1-2; D remains unclear. V lost 3 bases and J 7 bases, leaving 12 bases between the germline ends. The germline V gene encodes CDR1 MGHDK and CDR2 SYGVNS. The CDR3 extends over 13 amino acids.

This clonotype was recorded a few times. This sequence joins TRBV12-3 or TRBV12-4 and TRBJ1-1; unclear D gene. V was cut by 6 bases and J by 7 bases, with 12 bases left in between. The CDR3 covers 12 residues. Here the CDR3 DNA reads TGTGCCAGCAGCCCCGCTCGGGGTGAAGCTTTCTTT. Encoded protein: CASSPARGEAFF.

This chain links TRBV27 with TRBJ2-6; D uncertain. The CDR3 has 13 amino acids. Germline values: CDR1 MNHEY, CDR2 SMNVEV (reference sequence). V lost 5 bases to trimming and J lost 4 bases, with 6 bases between them. Written as DNA, the CDR3 is TGTGCCAGCAGTATCGGGGGGGCCAACGTCCTGACTTTC. Protein product: CASSIGGANVLTF.

This clonotype was counted only a few times. The chain uses TRBV9 and TRBJ2-5, with 7 bases lining up with TRBD2. The V gene end was trimmed by 4 bases and the J gene end by 4 bases; junction bases not matched to a gene: 7. CDR3 length: 14 amino acids. In germline, CDR1 is SGDLS, CDR2 YYNGEE. The CDR3 loop reads CASSRDYAGETQYF. The CDR3 region has the DNA TGTGCCAGCAGCCGGGACTATGCGGGAGAGACCCAGTACTTC.

This clonotype has just a few counts. V is TRBV4-3 and J is TRBJ2-1; D remains ambiguous. V gave up 3 bases and J gave up 5 bases, with 23 bases separating them. CDR1 and CDR2 from the germline V gene are LGHNA and YSLEER. The CDR3 totals 18 residues. CDR3: CASSHPYPPRGRHNEQFF. DNA of the CDR3: TGCGCCAGCAGCCATCCCTATCCGCCACGAGGCCGCCACAATGAGCAGTTCTTC.

This clonotype showed up many times. V usage is TRBV19 and J usage is TRBJ2-3; D gene ambiguous. Germline V CDR1 and CDR2: LNHDA, SQIVND (reference sequence). The CDR3 sequence is 11 residues long. The V and J ends lost 6 bases and 3 bases respectively, with 4 bases between them. CDR3 sequence reads: CASSITDTQYF. Here the CDR3 DNA reads TGTGCCAGTAGCATAACAGATACGCAGTATTTT. The full variable domain, rest sourced from reference TRBV19 and TRBJ2-3, is DGGITQSPKYLFRKEGQNVTLSCEQNLNHDAMYWYRQDPGQGLRLIYYSQIVNDFQKGDIAEGYSVSREKKESFPLTVTSAQKNPTAFYLCASSITDTQYFGPGTRLTVL.

The CDR3 DNA sequence: TGTGCCAGCAGCCAAGATAGTCCGCCTAGCGGGGGGTCAGATACGCAGTATTTT. It is translated as CASSQDSPPSGGSDTQYF. The chain links TRBV4-2 to TRBJ2-3; 11 nucleotides match TRBD2. V dropped 0 bases and J dropped 4; count of bases not matched to a gene: 9. The CDR3 sequence is 18 residues long. Germline V gene data show CDR1 as LGHNA and CDR2 as YNFKEQ.

This rearrangement joins TRBV5-1 to TRBJ2-3, with TRBD2 matching 11 bases. This CDR3 spans 17 amino acids. V shed 0 bases and J 7 bases; nucleotides not matched to a gene: 10. Germline V lookup: CDR1 SGHRS, CDR2 YFSETQ. The CDR3 DNA reads as TGCGCCAGCAGCTTGGCCCCTAGCGGGGGGACAGCAAATACGCAGTATTTT. This gives the protein CASSLAPSGGTANTQYF.